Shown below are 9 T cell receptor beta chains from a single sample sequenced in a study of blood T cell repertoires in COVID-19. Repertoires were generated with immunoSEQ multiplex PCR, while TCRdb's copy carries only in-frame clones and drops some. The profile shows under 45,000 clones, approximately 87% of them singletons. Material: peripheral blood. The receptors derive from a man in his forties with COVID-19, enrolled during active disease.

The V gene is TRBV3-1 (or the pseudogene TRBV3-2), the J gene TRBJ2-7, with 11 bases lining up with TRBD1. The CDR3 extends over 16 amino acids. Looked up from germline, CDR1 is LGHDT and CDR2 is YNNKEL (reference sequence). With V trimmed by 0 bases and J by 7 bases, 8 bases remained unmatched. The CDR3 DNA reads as TGTGCCAGCAGCCAAGACCGGACAGGGGGCCTCCGGGAGCAGTACTTC. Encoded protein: CASSQDRTGGLREQYF.

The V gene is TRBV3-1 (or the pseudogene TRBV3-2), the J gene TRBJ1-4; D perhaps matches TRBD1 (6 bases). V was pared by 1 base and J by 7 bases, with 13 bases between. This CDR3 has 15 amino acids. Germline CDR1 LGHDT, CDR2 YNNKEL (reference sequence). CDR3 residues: CASSQGSGRGEKLFF. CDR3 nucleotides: TGTGCCAGCAGCCAAGGCTCGGGCAGGGGTGAAAAACTGTTTTTT.

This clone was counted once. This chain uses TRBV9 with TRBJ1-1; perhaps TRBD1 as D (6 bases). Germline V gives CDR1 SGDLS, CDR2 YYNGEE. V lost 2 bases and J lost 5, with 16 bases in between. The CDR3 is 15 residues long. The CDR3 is CASSVNYQGRTEAFF. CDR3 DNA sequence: TGTGCCAGCAGCGTTAACTATCAGGGGCGGACTGAAGCTTTCTTT.

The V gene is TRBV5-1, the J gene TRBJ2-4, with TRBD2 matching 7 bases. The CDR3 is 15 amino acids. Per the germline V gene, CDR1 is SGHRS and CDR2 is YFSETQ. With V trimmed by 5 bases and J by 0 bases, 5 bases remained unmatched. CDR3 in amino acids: CASSPGGLAKNIQYF. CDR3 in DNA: TGCGCCAGCAGTCCGGGAGGACTAGCCAAAAACATTCAGTACTTC.

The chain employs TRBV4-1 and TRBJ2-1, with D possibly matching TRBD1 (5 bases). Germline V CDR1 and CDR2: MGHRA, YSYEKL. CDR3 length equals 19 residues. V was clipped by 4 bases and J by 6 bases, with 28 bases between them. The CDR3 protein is CASSPSGWGARLRSNEQFF. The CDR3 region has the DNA TGCGCCAGCAGCCCGAGTGGATGGGGCGCACGGTTAAGGAGCAATGAGCAGTTCTTC.

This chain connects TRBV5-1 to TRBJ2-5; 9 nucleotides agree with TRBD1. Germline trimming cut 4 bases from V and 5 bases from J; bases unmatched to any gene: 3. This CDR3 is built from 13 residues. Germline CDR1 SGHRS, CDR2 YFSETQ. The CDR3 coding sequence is TGCGCCAGCAGCACCGACAGGGGGGAGACCCAGTACTTC. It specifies CASSTDRGETQYF. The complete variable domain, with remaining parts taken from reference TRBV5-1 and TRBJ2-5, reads KAGVTQTPRYLIKTRGQQVTLSCSPISGHRSVSWYQQTPGQGLQFLFEYFSETQRNKGNFPGRFSGRQFSNSRSEMNVSTLELGDSALYLCASSTDRGETQYFGPGTRLLVL.

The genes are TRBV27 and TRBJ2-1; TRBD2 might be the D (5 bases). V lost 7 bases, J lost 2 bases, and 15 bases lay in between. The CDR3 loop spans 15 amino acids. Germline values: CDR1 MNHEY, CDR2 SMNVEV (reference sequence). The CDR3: CASTPGNPPYNEQFF. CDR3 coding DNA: TGTGCCAGCACTCCGGGGAATCCTCCCTACAATGAGCAGTTCTTC.

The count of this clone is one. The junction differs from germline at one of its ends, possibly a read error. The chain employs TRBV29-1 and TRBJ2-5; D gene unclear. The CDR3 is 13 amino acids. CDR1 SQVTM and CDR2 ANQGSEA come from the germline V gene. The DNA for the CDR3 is TGCAGCGCTGAACCTTATCGGAGAGAGACCCAGTACTTC. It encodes CSAEPYRRETQYF.

The DNA of the CDR3 is TGTGCCAGCAGTGACCTGGGACTAGCGGGAGTGGATACGCAGTATTTT. Amino acids: CASSDLGLAGVDTQYF. The gene calls are TRBV2 and TRBJ2-3; TRBD2 matches 14 bases. Germline CDR1 SNHLY, CDR2 FYNNEI. Unmatched junction bases numbered 5, after V lost 3 bases and J lost 6 bases. The CDR3 is made up of 16 amino acids.